This T cell receptor beta chain originates from a study of T cell repertoires in cytomegalovirus infection. Study background: The public TCR beta signatures pointed to both CMV infection and matching HLA type. Findings of the study overall: CMV-specific HLA-C-restricted TCR beta clonotypes dominated the ex vivo response.

TCRdb processed the reads anew with MiXCR; each CDR3 protein has one entry. In the table there are around 130,000 distinct CDR3 sequences, about 24% of which are singletons. This clonotype was recorded at least ten times. What it binds is unknown. V was shortened by 4 bases and J by 1 base, with 13 bases between the two germline ends. Germline V CDR1 and CDR2: SQVTM, ANQGSEA. The CDR3 covers 14 residues. This chain uses TRBV29-1 with TRBJ1-1; no clear D. Sequenced: PBMCs, sequenced either directly or after in vitro stimulation (not recorded which). This clonotype was obtained from a human donor in good health (CMV status not recorded). Some clones in this sample may be carry-over from other donors' samples. CDR3 amino acids: CSVALVSQNTEAFF. Here the CDR3 DNA reads TGCAGCGTTGCATTGGTCAGTCAGAACACTGAAGCTTTCTTT.